These 3 T cell receptor beta chains came from one sample sequenced in a study of shared clonotypes between healthy human individuals. Assay used: immunoSEQ multiplex PCR; TCRdb lists only in-frame clones, some missing. The sample yields a few million clones, 85% to 95% seen once. Input material: naive CD4+ T cells from PBMCs. Subset indicated: CD45RA+ positively selected. All receptors derive from a man aged 18-30 years in good health. Some clones in this sample may be carry-over from other donors' samples.

The chain carries TRBV5-1 and TRBJ2-3; D may be TRBD2 (5 bases). The V gene's germline CDR1 is SGHRS and CDR2 YFSETQ. The CDR3 has 15 amino acids. V shed 4 bases and J shed 1 base, with 13 bases lying between them. CDR3 amino acids: CASSRAAEGTDTQYF. The CDR3 region has the DNA TGCGCCAGCAGCCGGGCAGCGGAGGGCACAGATACGCAGTATTTT. The variable domain in full, completed from reference TRBV5-1 and TRBJ2-3, reads KAGVTQTPRYLIKTRGQQVTLSCSPISGHRSVSWYQQTPGQGLQFLFEYFSETQRNKGNFPGRFSGRQFSNSRSEMNVSTLELGDSALYLCASSRAAEGTDTQYFGPGTRLTVL.

The chain recombines TRBV5-1 with TRBJ2-4; D might be TRBD1 (6 bases). With 5 bases removed from V and 2 bases from J, the gap between germline ends came to 11 bases. The CDR3 is made up of 14 amino acids. CDR1 and CDR2 from the germline V gene are SGHRS and YFSETQ. CDR3 coding DNA: TGCGCCAGCAGAACGCAGGGGCCCAAAAACATTCAGTACTTC. Translation gives CASRTQGPKNIQYF.

The rearrangement links TRBV5-5 to TRBJ2-7, with D possibly being TRBD1 or TRBD2 (6 bases each). The CDR3 covers 14 residues. The ends were cut back, 5 bases at V and 2 bases at J, with 14 bases in the middle. Germline CDR1 and CDR2: SGHKS and YYEKEE (reference sequence). The CDR3 region is CASRRDTLPYEQYF. The CDR3 DNA sequence: TGTGCCAGCAGGCGGGACACCCTCCCCTACGAGCAGTACTTC.